The present T cell receptor beta chain was sequenced within a study of cytomegalovirus exposure and HLA in healthy donors. In this sample, this clone turned up a few times. As yet, its antigen is unknown. Points from the study as a whole: Presence/absence analyses rested on an assumption that sequencing depth was roughly uniform across donors.

Germline V gene sequence: CDR1 SQVTM, CDR2 ANQGSEA. The CDR3 runs to 14 residues. V lost 3 bases and J 0 bases, leaving 11 bases between the germline ends. The PCR ran on 60 Vbeta and 13 Jbeta primers. Clones were read by immunoSEQ multiplex PCR, and TCRdb kept only the in-frame ones, dropping some. The sample lists fewer than 100,000 clones, more than 70% occurring once. Sequencing input: PBMCs. The chain recombines TRBV29-1 with TRBJ1-1, with D maybe TRBD1 (5 bases). The clonotype originates from a male donor in good health and CMV-seropositive. The CDR3 region has the DNA TGCAGCGTTGACACGACAGCCATGAACACTGAAGCTTTCTTT. It is translated as CSVDTTAMNTEAFF.